The present entry profiles one T cell receptor beta chain with its context. What it binds is unknown. This entry comes from a study of Tregs in tolerant kidney transplant recipients. Mixed chimerism was transient after nonmyeloablative marrow transplants from related graft donors. Profiling relied on immunoSEQ multiplex PCR, and the TCRdb table lists in-frame clones only, not all of them. The table shows some 47,000 clones, with roughly nine tenths occurring only once. Study results and limitations: Changing PCR primers prevented nucleotide comparison between some patients' samples.

The sequence was obtained from a human patient who received a combined kidney and bone marrow transplant. A subset of T cells may come from the graft donor. The sequences come from CD8+ T cells from blood (PBMCs), collected 12 months after the transplant.

CDR3 DNA: TGTGCCAGCAGTCTAGCAACTAGCACAGATACGCAGTATTTT. Its protein is CASSLATSTDTQYF. The V and J genes are TRBV6-5 and TRBJ2-3; D possibly corresponds to TRBD2 (5 bases). Per the germline V gene, CDR1 is MNHEY and CDR2 is SVGAGI. There are 14 residues in the CDR3. V dropped 5 bases and J dropped 0 bases, with 9 bases sitting between them.